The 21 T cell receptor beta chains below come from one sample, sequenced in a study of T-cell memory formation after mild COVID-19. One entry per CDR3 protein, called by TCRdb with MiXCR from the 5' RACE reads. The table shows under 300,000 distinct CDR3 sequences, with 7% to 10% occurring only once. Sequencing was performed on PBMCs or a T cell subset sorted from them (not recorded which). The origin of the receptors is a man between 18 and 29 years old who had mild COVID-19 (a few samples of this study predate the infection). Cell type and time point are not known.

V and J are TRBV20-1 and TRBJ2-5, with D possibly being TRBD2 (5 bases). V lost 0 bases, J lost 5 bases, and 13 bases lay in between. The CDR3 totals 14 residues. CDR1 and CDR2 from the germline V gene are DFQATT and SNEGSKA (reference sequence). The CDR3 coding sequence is TGCAGTGCTAGAGATCGGGCGGGTGGGGAGACCCAGTACTTC. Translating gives CSARDRAGGETQYF.

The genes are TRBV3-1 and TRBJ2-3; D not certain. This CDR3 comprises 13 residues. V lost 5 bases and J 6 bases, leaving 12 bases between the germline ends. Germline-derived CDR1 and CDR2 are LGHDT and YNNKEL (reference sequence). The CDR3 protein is CASSGPGFDTQYF. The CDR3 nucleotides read TGTGCCAGCAGCGGCCCCGGGTTCGATACGCAGTATTTT.

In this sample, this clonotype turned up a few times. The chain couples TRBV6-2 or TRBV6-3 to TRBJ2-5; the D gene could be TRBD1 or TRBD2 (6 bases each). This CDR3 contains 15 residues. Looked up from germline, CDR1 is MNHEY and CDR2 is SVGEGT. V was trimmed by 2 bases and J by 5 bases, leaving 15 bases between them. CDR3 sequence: CASSYGGHVTETQYF. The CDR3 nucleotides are TGTGCCAGCAGTTACGGGGGGCACGTCACGGAGACCCAGTACTTC.

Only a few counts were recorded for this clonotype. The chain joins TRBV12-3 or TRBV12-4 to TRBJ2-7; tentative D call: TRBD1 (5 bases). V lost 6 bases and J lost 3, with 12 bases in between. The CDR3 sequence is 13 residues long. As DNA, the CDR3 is TGTGCCAGCAGCCGGGTCAGGGACTACGAGCAGTACTTC. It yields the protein CASSRVRDYEQYF.

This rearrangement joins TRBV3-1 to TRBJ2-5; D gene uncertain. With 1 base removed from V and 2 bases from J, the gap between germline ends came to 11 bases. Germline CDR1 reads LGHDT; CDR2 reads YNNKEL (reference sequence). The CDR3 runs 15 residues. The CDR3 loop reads CASSQGVARQETQYF. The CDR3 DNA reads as TGTGCCAGCAGCCAAGGGGTAGCCCGTCAAGAGACCCAGTACTTC.

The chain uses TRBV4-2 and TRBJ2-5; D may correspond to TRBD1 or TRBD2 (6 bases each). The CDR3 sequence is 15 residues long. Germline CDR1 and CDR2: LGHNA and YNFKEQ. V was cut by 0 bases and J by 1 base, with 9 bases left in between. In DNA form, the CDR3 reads TGTGCCAGCAGCCAAGAACGGGGGCTCCAAGAGACCCAGTACTTC. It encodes CASSQERGLQETQYF.

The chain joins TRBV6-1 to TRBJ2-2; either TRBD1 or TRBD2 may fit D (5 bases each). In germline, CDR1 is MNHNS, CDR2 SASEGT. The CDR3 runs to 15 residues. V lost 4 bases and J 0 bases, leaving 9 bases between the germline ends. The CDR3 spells CASSAGTSNTGELFF. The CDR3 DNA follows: TGTGCCAGCAGTGCAGGGACCTCGAACACCGGGGAGCTGTTTTTT.

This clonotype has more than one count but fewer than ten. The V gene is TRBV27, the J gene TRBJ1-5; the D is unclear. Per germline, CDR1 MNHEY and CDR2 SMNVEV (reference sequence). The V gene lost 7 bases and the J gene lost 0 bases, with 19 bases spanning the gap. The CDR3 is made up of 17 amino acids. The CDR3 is CASILDGLQNSNQPQHF. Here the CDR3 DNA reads TGTGCCAGCATTCTCGACGGATTACAAAATAGCAATCAGCCCCAGCATTTT.

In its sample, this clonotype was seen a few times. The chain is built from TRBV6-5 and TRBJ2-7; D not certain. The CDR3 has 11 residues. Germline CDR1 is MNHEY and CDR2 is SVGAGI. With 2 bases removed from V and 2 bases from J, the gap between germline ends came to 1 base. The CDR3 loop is CASSYTYEQYF. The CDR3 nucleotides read TGTGCCAGCAGTTACACCTACGAGCAGTACTTC.

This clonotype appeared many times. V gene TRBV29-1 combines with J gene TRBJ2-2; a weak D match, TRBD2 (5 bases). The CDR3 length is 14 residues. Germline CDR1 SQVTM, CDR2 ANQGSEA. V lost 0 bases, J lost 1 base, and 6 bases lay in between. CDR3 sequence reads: CSVEDGGNTGELFF. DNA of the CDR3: TGCAGCGTTGAAGATGGAGGGAACACCGGGGAGCTGTTTTTT.

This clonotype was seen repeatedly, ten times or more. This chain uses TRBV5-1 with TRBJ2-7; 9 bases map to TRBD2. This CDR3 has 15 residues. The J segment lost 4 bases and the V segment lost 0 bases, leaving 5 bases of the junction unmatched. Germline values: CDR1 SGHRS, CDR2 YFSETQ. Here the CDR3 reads CASSLVSGGNYEQYV. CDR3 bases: TGCGCCAGCAGCTTGGTTAGCGGGGGAAATTACGAGCAGTACGTC.

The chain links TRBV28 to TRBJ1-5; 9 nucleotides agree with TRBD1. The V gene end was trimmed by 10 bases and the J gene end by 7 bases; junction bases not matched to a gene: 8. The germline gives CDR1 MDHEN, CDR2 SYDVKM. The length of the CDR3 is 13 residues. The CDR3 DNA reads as TGTGCCACCGGGGACAGGGTAAACCAGCCCCAGCATTTT. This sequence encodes CATGDRVNQPQHF.

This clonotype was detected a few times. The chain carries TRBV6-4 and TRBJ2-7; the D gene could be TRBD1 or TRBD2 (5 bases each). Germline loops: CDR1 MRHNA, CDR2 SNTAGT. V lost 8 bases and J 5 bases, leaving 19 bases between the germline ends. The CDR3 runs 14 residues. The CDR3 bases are TGTGCCAGCCCGACCAGGGAGAGAAAGGACGAGCAGTACGTC. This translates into CASPTRERKDEQYV.

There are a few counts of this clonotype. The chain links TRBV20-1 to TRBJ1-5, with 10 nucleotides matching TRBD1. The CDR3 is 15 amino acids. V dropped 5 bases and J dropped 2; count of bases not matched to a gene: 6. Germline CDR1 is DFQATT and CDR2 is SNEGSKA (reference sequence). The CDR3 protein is CSAGQTGGGNQPQHF. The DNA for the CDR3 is TGCAGTGCTGGGCAGACAGGGGGCGGCAATCAGCCCCAGCATTTT.

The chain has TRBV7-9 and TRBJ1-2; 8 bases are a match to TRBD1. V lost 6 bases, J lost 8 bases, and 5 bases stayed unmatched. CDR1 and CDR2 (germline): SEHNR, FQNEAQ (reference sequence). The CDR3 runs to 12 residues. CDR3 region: CASRDRVEGYTF. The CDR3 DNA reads TGTGCCAGCAGGGACAGGGTTGAGGGCTACACCTTC.

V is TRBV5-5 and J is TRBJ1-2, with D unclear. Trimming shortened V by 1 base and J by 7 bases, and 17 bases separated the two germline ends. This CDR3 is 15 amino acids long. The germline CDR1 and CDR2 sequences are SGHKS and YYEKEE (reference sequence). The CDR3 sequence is CASSLSVIPGGGYTF. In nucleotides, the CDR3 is TGTGCCAGCAGCTTGTCGGTAATACCAGGAGGTGGCTACACCTTC.

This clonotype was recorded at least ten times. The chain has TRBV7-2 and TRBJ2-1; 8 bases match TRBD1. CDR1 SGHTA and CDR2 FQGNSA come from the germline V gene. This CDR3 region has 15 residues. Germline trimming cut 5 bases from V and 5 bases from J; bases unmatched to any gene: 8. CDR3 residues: CASSGGQDLHNEQFF. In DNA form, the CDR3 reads TGTGCCAGCAGCGGGGGACAGGACCTCCACAATGAGCAGTTCTTC.

The CDR3 bases are TGCGCCAGCAGCTTGGCTGGGGCCCGACTAGCGGGGGGCCGGGGGGATACGCAGTATTTT. Amino acids: CASSLAGARLAGGRGDTQYF. The chain recombines TRBV5-1 with TRBJ2-3, with 13 bases identical to TRBD2. Germline CDR1 reads SGHRS; CDR2 reads YFSETQ. V lost 0 bases, J lost 6 bases, and 16 bases stayed unmatched. This CDR3 contains 20 residues.

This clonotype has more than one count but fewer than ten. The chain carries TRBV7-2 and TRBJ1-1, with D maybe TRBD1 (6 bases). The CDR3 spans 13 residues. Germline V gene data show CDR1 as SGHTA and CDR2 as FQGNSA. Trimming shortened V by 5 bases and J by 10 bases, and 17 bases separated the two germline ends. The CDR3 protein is CASSGGPHLGAFF. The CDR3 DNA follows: TGTGCCAGCAGCGGGGGCCCCCACTTAGGAGCTTTCTTT.

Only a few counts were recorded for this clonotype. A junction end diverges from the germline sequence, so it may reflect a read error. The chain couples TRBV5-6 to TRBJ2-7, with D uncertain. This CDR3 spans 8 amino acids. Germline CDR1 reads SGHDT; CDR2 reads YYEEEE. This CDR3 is CASSLGPF. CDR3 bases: TGTGCCAGCAGCTTGGGCCCCTTC. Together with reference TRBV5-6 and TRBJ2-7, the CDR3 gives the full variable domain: DAGVTQSPTHLIKTRGQQVTLRCSPKSGHDTVSWYQQALGQGPQFIFQYYEEEERQRGNFPDRFSGHQFPNYSSELNVNALLLGDSALYLCASSLGPFGPGTRLTVT.

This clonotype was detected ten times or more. Written as DNA, the CDR3 is TGTGCCAGCAGAATAGCGGGGGGGGAATCCCATGAGCAGTTCTTC. It specifies CASRIAGGESHEQFF. J is TRBJ2-1 and V is TRBV14, with 11 bases matching TRBD2. Germline CDR1 is SGHDN and CDR2 is FVKESK. The V and J ends lost 6 bases and 8 bases, in that order; junction bases with no gene match: 9. The length of the CDR3 is 15 residues. The full variable domain, with the rest looked up from reference TRBV14 and TRBJ2-1, is EAGVTQFPSHSVIEKGQTVTLRCDPISGHDNLYWYRRVMGKEIKFLLHFVKESKQDESGMPNNRFLAERTGGTYSTLKVQPAELEDSGVYFCASRIAGGESHEQFFGPGTRLTVL.